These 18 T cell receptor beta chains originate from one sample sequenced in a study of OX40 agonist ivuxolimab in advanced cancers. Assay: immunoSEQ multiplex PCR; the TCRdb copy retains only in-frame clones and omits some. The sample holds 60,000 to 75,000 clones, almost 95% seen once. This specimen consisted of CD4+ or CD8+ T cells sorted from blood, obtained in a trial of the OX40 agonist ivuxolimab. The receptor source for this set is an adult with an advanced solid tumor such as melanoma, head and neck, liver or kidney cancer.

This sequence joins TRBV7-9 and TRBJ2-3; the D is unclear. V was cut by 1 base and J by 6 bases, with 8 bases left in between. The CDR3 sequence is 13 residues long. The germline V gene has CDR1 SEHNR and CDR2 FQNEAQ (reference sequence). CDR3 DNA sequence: TGTGCCAGCAGCTTAGTTAGCTTGGATACGCAGTATTTT. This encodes CASSLVSLDTQYF.

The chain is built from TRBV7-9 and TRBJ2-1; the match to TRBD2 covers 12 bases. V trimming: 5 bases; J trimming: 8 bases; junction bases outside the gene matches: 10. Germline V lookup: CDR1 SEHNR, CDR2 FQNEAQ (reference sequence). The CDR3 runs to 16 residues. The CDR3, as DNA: TGTGCCAGCAGCACCCGACTAGCGGGAGCTCGGTATGAGCAGTTCTTC. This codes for CASSTRLAGARYEQFF.

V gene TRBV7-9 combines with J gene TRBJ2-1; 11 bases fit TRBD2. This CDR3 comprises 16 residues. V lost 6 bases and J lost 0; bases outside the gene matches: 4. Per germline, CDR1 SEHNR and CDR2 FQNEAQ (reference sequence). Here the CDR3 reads CASSPGTSGSYNEQFF. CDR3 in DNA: TGTGCCAGCAGTCCCGGGACTAGCGGCTCCTACAATGAGCAGTTCTTC. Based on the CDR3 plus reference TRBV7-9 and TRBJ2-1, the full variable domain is DTGVSQNPRHKITKRGQNVTFRCDPISEHNRLYWYRQTLGQGPEFLTYFQNEAQLEKSRLLSDRFSAERPKGSFSTLEIQRTEQGDSAMYLCASSPGTSGSYNEQFFGPGTRLTVL.

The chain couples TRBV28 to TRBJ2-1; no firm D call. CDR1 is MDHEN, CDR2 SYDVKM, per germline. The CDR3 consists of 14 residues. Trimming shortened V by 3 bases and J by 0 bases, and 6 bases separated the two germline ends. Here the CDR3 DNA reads TGTGCCAGCAGTTTGGGAAGCTCCTACAATGAGCAGTTCTTC. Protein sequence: CASSLGSSYNEQFF.

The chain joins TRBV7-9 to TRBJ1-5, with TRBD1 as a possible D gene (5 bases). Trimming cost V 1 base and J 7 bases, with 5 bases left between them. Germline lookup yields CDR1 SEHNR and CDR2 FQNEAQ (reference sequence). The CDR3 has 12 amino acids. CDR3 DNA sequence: TGTGCCAGCAGCTTAGAGGGGCAGCCCCAGCATTTT. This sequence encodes CASSLEGQPQHF. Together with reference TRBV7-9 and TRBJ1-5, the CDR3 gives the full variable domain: DTGVSQNPRHKITKRGQNVTFRCDPISEHNRLYWYRQTLGQGPEFLTYFQNEAQLEKSRLLSDRFSAERPKGSFSTLEIQRTEQGDSAMYLCASSLEGQPQHFGDGTRLSIL.

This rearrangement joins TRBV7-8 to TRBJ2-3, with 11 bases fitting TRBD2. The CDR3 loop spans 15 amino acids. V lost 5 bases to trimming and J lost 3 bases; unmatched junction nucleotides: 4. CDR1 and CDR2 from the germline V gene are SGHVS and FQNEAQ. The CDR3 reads CASSLSGRATDTQYF. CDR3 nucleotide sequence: TGTGCCAGCAGCCTTAGCGGGAGGGCGACAGATACGCAGTATTTT.

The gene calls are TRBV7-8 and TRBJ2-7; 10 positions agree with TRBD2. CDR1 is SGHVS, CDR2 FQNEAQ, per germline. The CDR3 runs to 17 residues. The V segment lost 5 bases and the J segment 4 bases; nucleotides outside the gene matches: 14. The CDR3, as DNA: TGTGCCAGCAGCCCCCGAGGTAGCGGGAGGTTTTTTTACGAGCAGTACTTC. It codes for CASSPRGSGRFFYEQYF.

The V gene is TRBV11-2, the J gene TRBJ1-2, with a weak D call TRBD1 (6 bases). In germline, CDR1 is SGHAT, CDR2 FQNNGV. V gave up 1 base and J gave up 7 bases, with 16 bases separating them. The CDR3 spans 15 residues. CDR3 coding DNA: TGTGCCAGCAGCTTAGGAAAGGCGGGGGGCCGTGGCTACACCTTC. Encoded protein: CASSLGKAGGRGYTF.

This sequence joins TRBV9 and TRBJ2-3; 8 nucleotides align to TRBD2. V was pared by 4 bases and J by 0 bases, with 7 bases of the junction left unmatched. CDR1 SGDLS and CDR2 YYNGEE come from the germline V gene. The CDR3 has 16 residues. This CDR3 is CASSPLLAGSTDTQYF. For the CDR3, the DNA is TGTGCCAGCAGCCCCCTCTTAGCGGGAAGCACAGATACGCAGTATTTT.

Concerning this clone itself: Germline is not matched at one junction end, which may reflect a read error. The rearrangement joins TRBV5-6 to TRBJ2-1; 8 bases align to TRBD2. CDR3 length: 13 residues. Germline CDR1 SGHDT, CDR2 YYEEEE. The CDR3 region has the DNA TGTGCCAGCACCCGGGAGGGAGGCGCAAATAGGATCTTC. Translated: CASTREGGANRIF.

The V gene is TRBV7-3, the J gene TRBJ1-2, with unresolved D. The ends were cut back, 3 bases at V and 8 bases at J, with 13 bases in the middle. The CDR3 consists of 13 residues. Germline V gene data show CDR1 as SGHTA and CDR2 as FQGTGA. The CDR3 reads CASSLIPGRGYTF. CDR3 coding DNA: TGTGCCAGCAGCTTGATTCCAGGACGGGGCTACACCTTC. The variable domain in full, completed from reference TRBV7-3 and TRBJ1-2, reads GAGVSQTPSNKVTEKGKYVELRCDPISGHTALYWYRQSLGQGPEFLIYFQGTGAADDSGLPNDRFFAVRPEGSVSTLKIQRTERGDSAVYLCASSLIPGRGYTFGSGTRLTVV.

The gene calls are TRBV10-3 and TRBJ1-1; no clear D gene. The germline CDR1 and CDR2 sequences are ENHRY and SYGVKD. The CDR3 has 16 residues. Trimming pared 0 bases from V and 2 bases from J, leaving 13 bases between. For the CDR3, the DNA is TGTGCCATCAGTGAGTCGTCCAAGTACCCCAACACTGAAGCTTTCTTT. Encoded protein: CAISESSKYPNTEAFF.

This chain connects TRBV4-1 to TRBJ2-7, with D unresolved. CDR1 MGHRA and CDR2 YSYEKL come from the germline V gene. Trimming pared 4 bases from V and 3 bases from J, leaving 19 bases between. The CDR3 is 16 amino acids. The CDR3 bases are TGCGCCAGCAGCCCCGGCCCCACGGACGGCTTCTACGAGCAGTACTTC. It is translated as CASSPGPTDGFYEQYF.

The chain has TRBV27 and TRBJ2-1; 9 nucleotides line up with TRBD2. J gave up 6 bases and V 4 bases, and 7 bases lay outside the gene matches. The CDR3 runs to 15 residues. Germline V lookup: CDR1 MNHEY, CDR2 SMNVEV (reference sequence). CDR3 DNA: TGTGCCAGCAGTTCGACTAGCGGAGGGGGCAATGAGCAGTTCTTC. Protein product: CASSSTSGGGNEQFF.

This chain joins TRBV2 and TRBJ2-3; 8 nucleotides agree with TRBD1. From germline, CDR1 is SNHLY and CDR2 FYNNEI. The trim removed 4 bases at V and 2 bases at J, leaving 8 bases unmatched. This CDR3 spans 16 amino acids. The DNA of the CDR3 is TGTGCCAGCAGTGGGACAGGGACCATCTTCACAGATACGCAGTATTTT. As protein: CASSGTGTIFTDTQYF.

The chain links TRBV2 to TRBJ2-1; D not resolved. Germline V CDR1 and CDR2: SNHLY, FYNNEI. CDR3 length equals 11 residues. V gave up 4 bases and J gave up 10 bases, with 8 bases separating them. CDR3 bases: TGTGCCAGCAGTGCCTCCCAAGAGCAGTTCTTC. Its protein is CASSASQEQFF.

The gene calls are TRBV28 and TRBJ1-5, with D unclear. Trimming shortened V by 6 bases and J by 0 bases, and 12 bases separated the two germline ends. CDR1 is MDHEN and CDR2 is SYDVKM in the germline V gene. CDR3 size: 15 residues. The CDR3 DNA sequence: TGTGCCAGCAGAAAGTCCTACCATAGCAATCAGCCCCAGCATTTT. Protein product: CASRKSYHSNQPQHF.

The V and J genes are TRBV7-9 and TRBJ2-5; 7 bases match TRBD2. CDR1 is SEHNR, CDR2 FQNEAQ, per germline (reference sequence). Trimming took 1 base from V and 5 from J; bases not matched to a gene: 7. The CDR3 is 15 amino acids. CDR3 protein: CASSLVAGARETQYF. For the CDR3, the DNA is TGTGCCAGCAGCTTAGTTGCGGGAGCACGGGAGACCCAGTACTTC.